Following are 24 T cell receptor beta chains from one sample sequenced in a study of blood T cell repertoires in COVID-19. Libraries were prepared by immunoSEQ multiplex PCR; TCRdb keeps only in-frame clonotypes and omits some of them. Of about 260,000 clones detected, 80% to 90% appear once; the ten largest clones hold roughly 2.3%. Sequencing was performed on PBMCs or T cells enriched from blood (not recorded which). All receptors come from a woman between 18 and 29 years old who had recovered from COVID-19.

The chain couples TRBV30 to TRBJ1-1, with no clear D. Per germline, CDR1 GTSNPN and CDR2 SVGIG (reference sequence). The germline V and J ends were trimmed by 2 bases and 6 bases, with 13 bases remaining between them. The CDR3 loop spans 13 amino acids. In nucleotides, the CDR3 is TGTGCCTGGAGTTCTATGAGAGTGGCTGAAGCTTTCTTT. It is translated as CAWSSMRVAEAFF.

The chain employs TRBV3-1 (or the pseudogene TRBV3-2) and TRBJ1-2; TRBD1 matches at 9 bases. Germline CDR1 and CDR2: LGHDT and YNNKEL (reference sequence). This CDR3 comprises 13 residues. V was pared by 7 bases and J by 5 bases, with 5 bases of the junction left unmatched. The CDR3 DNA reads TGTGCCAGCAACCGGGGACAGGGATATGGCTACACCTTC. It translates to CASNRGQGYGYTF.

The chain's CDR3 is CASSHDRATYNEQFF. For the CDR3, the DNA is TGCGCCAGCAGCCACGACAGGGCTACCTACAATGAGCAGTTCTTC. The V and J genes are TRBV4-1 and TRBJ2-1; 7 positions match TRBD1. This CDR3 has 15 amino acids. Germline V lookup: CDR1 MGHRA, CDR2 YSYEKL. The V segment lost 3 bases and the J segment 2 bases; nucleotides outside the gene matches: 4.

This chain links TRBV6-6 with TRBJ2-4; TRBD1 aligns across 11 bases. Germline V gene lookup returns CDR1 MNHNY and CDR2 SVGAGI (reference sequence). V lost 5 bases and J lost 0; bases outside the gene matches: 3. The CDR3 consists of 16 residues. The CDR3 DNA reads as TGTGCCAGCAGTACGGGACAGGGGGTAGCCAAAAACATTCAGTACTTC. It codes for CASSTGQGVAKNIQYF.

This clone was seen more than once but under ten times. The gene calls are TRBV14 and TRBJ1-1, with D hard to call. The CDR3 has 15 residues. Per the germline V gene, CDR1 is SGHDN and CDR2 is FVKESK. V was cut by 2 bases and J by 6 bases, with 16 bases left in between. CDR3 protein: CASSQYVEETAEAFF. CDR3 in DNA: TGTGCCAGCAGCCAATATGTTGAGGAAACGGCTGAAGCTTTCTTT.

This chain uses TRBV25-1 with TRBJ1-1; D not resolved. Trimming took 7 bases from V and 4 from J, leaving 7 bases between them. From germline, CDR1 is MGHDK and CDR2 SYGVNS. The CDR3 is 11 residues long. The CDR3: CASNGFTEAFF. The CDR3 DNA reads as TGTGCCAGCAACGGGTTCACTGAAGCTTTCTTT.

The chain carries TRBV11-1 and TRBJ2-3; maybe TRBD1 (5 bases). The germline gives CDR1 SGHAT, CDR2 FQDESV (reference sequence). CDR3 size: 16 residues. V shed 3 bases and J shed 2 bases, with 15 bases lying between them. DNA of the CDR3: TGTGCCAGCAGCTTTACGGGCAGGGTTTCCACAGATACGCAGTATTTT. Protein sequence: CASSFTGRVSTDTQYF. Complete variable domain (other parts from reference TRBV11-1 and TRBJ2-3): EAEVAQSPRYKITEKSQAVAFWCDPISGHATLYWYRQILGQGPELLVQFQDESVVDDSQLPKDRFSAERLKGVDSTLKIQPAELGDSAMYLCASSFTGRVSTDTQYFGPGTRLTVL.

The gene calls are TRBV10-2 and TRBJ1-1; 9 positions match TRBD1. Trimming took 6 bases from V and 6 from J; bases not matched to a gene: 8. CDR3 length equals 14 residues. Germline CDR1 and CDR2: WSHSY and SAAADI. In nucleotides, the CDR3 is TGCGCCAGCAGCCCCACAGGGGGCGTTCCTGAAGCTTTCTTT. Protein: CASSPTGGVPEAFF.

The CDR3 bases are TGTGCCACCAGTGATCCGGACAGCACCGGGGAGCTGTTTTTT. Its protein is CATSDPDSTGELFF. The chain recombines TRBV24-1 with TRBJ2-2; a weak D match, TRBD1 (6 bases). V lost 3 bases and J lost 4, with 8 bases in between. The CDR3 covers 14 residues. Germline loops: CDR1 KGHDR, CDR2 SFDVKD.

This chain connects TRBV6-5 to TRBJ1-2; the match to TRBD1 covers 8 bases. Germline V CDR1 and CDR2: MNHEY, SVGAGI. V was clipped by 11 bases and J by 3 bases; unmatched bases: 11. This CDR3 comprises 14 residues. CDR3 sequence (DNA): TGTGCCCGGCAGGACAGGGAGGTTTACTATGGCTACACCTTC. Protein product: CARQDREVYYGYTF.

The rearrangement joins TRBV5-5 to TRBJ1-2; 8 bases are a match to TRBD1. Germline V gives CDR1 SGHKS, CDR2 YYEKEE (reference sequence). The J segment lost 8 bases and the V segment lost 2 bases, leaving 11 bases of the junction unmatched. This CDR3 is 15 amino acids long. The CDR3 protein is CASSLQGQGTRGYTF. The DNA of the CDR3 is TGTGCCAGCAGCTTACAAGGACAGGGAACGAGGGGCTACACCTTC.

The table lists this clone with a count of one. This sequence joins TRBV20-1 and TRBJ1-4; perhaps TRBD1 as D (5 bases). V lost 8 bases, J lost 5 bases, and 9 bases lay in between. Per the germline V gene, CDR1 is DFQATT and CDR2 is SNEGSKA (reference sequence). The CDR3 has 11 amino acids. CDR3 nucleotide sequence: TGCAGTCCGCGGGGGAATGAAAAACTGTTTTTT. The encoded protein is CSPRGNEKLFF.

This clone was observed once. V usage is TRBV29-1 and J usage is TRBJ2-1; D perhaps matches TRBD1 (5 bases). Looked up from germline, CDR1 is SQVTM and CDR2 is ANQGSEA. CDR3 length equals 14 residues. The V end lost 5 bases, the J end lost 0 bases, and 11 bases lay between the germline ends. CDR3 bases: TGCAGCGTTTTAGACAGCTCCTCCTACAATGAGCAGTTCTTC. It yields the protein CSVLDSSSYNEQFF.

The rearrangement uses TRBV5-6 and TRBJ2-5; a weak D match, TRBD1 (5 bases). V was pared by 1 base and J by 0 bases, with 10 bases between. Germline lookup yields CDR1 SGHDT and CDR2 YYEEEE. The CDR3 covers 15 residues. As DNA, the CDR3 is TGTGCCAGCAGCTTGCAGGGCTATTACCAAGAGACCCAGTACTTC. Protein product: CASSLQGYYQETQYF.

The chain uses TRBV25-1 and TRBJ1-5; no definite D call. CDR1 and CDR2 (germline): MGHDK, SYGVNS. CDR3 length: 13 residues. The V gene lost 3 bases and the J gene lost 8 bases, with 11 bases spanning the gap. In DNA, the CDR3 is TGTGCCAGCAGTGATTCGTCGGTAGAGCCCCAGCATTTT. Amino acid sequence: CASSDSSVEPQHF. Complete variable domain (other parts from reference TRBV25-1 and TRBJ1-5): EADIYQTPRYLVIGTGKKITLECSQTMGHDKMYWYQQDPGMELHLIHYSYGVNSTEKGDLSSESTVSRIRTEHFPLTLESARPSHTSQYLCASSDSSVEPQHFGDGTRLSIL.

The chain combines TRBV3-1 (or the pseudogene TRBV3-2) with TRBJ2-2; tentatively, D is TRBD2 (6 bases). CDR3 length: 16 residues. V lost 1 base, J lost 2 bases, and 11 bases lay in between. Germline lookup yields CDR1 LGHDT and CDR2 YNNKEL (reference sequence). The CDR3 loop is CASSQVLGLNTGELFF. The CDR3 DNA reads as TGTGCCAGCAGCCAAGTTCTGGGACTCAACACCGGGGAGCTGTTTTTT.

The chain is built from TRBV5-1 and TRBJ2-1; the D gene is possibly TRBD1 (5 bases). Germline assignment: CDR1 SGHRS and CDR2 YFSETQ. The CDR3 contains 12 residues. V was trimmed by 0 bases and J by 9 bases, leaving 7 bases between them. The CDR3 protein is CASSLEGAEQFF. The CDR3 nucleotides read TGCGCCAGCAGCTTGGAAGGGGCTGAGCAGTTCTTC.

The chain joins TRBV25-1 to TRBJ1-2, with 7 bases that match TRBD1. The V gene's germline CDR1 is MGHDK and CDR2 SYGVNS. V shed 5 bases and J 4 bases; nucleotides not matched to a gene: 7. The CDR3 sequence is 14 residues long. This CDR3 reads CASSPPRGTYGYTF. Here the CDR3 DNA reads TGTGCCAGCAGTCCGCCCAGGGGGACCTATGGCTACACCTTC.

The chain joins TRBV19 to TRBJ1-2; 7 positions match TRBD1. CDR3 size: 14 residues. CDR1 is LNHDA, CDR2 SQIVND, per germline (reference sequence). The junction had 9 bases not matched to a gene; V was cut back by 5 bases and J by 6 bases. The CDR3 bases are TGTGCCAGTAGTCCCACCAGGGGGACAGATGGCTACACCTTC. As protein: CASSPTRGTDGYTF. Variable domain in full (rest from reference TRBV19 and TRBJ1-2): DGGITQSPKYLFRKEGQNVTLSCEQNLNHDAMYWYRQDPGQGLRLIYYSQIVNDFQKGDIAEGYSVSREKKESFPLTVTSAQKNPTAFYLCASSPTRGTDGYTFGSGTRLTVV.

The rearrangement links TRBV7-2 to TRBJ2-2; the D gene is possibly TRBD1 (6 bases). Germline-derived CDR1 and CDR2 are SGHTA and FQGNSA. The ends were cut back, 6 bases at V and 0 bases at J, with 14 bases in the middle. The CDR3 runs 16 residues. The DNA for the CDR3 is TGTGCCAGCAGTCTTTGGACAGTCGCGAACACCGGGGAGCTGTTTTTT. It is translated as CASSLWTVANTGELFF.

The CDR3 here is CSALGAGYTF. The DNA for the CDR3 is TGCAGTGCTCTTGGGGCTGGCTACACCTTC. The gene calls are TRBV20-1 and TRBJ1-2; D is perhaps TRBD1 (5 bases). With 5 bases removed from V and 7 bases from J, the gap between germline ends came to 8 bases. Germline V lookup: CDR1 DFQATT, CDR2 SNEGSKA (reference sequence). CDR3 length equals 10 residues.

The genes are TRBV4-1 and TRBJ2-1, with 7 bases lining up with TRBD2. V was clipped by 0 bases and J by 3 bases; unmatched bases: 8. Germline values: CDR1 MGHRA, CDR2 YSYEKL. The CDR3 totals 17 residues. The CDR3 DNA sequence: TGCGCCAGCAGCCAAGATCAGCCTACTAGCGACTACAATGAGCAGTTCTTC. It yields the protein CASSQDQPTSDYNEQFF.

The genes are TRBV27 and TRBJ2-7; D is perhaps TRBD1 (7 bases). The V and J ends lost 3 bases and 2 bases respectively, with 11 bases between them. The CDR3 contains 14 residues. From germline, CDR1 is MNHEY and CDR2 SMNVEV (reference sequence). CDR3 amino acids: CASSFRGAAYEQYF. The CDR3 DNA is TGTGCCAGCAGTTTCAGGGGGGCTGCCTACGAGCAGTACTTC.

This clone was counted a single time. The V call is TRBV3-1 (or the pseudogene TRBV3-2), the J call TRBJ2-7; 7 nucleotides match TRBD2. The junction had 4 bases not matched to a gene; V was cut back by 1 base and J by 7 bases. CDR1 LGHDT and CDR2 YNNKEL come from the germline V gene (reference sequence). The CDR3 contains 13 residues. CDR3 sequence: CASSQGPAGEQYF. CDR3 nucleotides: TGTGCCAGCAGCCAAGGGCCAGCGGGGGAGCAGTACTTC.